This TCR beta chain appears in the sequencing data of a study of blood T cell repertoires in COVID-19. Clones were read by immunoSEQ multiplex PCR, and TCRdb kept only the in-frame ones, dropping some. The sample has around 290,000 clones; 80% to 90% are singletons. The V and J ends lost 2 bases and 6 bases, in that order; junction bases with no gene match: 4. The CDR3 runs 14 residues. Germline CDR1 reads ENHRY; CDR2 reads SYGVKD. This TCR came from a man aged 35-49 years with acute or convalescent COVID-19. The V call is TRBV10-3, the J call TRBJ1-2; 9 positions agree with TRBD1. The sample consisted of peripheral blood. The CDR3: CAISEVDRGNGYTF. CDR3 nucleotides: TGTGCCATCAGTGAGGTTGACAGGGGGAATGGCTACACCTTC.